What follows describes a single T cell receptor (beta chain). The antigen is unknown. Produced via immunoSEQ multiplex PCR; TCRdb's table is partial and in-frame only. This table has about 130,000 clones, about four fifths appearing once. The source of the sample is a study of T cell responses to AZD1222 COVID-19 vaccine. Germline V gene lookup returns CDR1 ENHRY and CDR2 SYGVKD. The ends were cut back, 2 bases at V and 8 bases at J, with 6 bases in the middle. The CDR3 covers 12 residues. The study, taken as a whole, reports: Only after the peak T cell response were repertoires sampled. Of the AZD1222 recipients, only 5 or 6 were seropositive at baseline. Possibly, clonal diversity was underestimated; donors were largely white British and included more females.

Sequences were derived from peripheral blood, sampled on day 0 of AZD1222 vaccination. The gene calls are TRBV10-3 and TRBJ1-4, with D maybe TRBD1 (5 bases). The sequence was obtained from an adult in good health. CDR3 in DNA: TGTGCCATCAGTGAGCGGGGGGAAAAACTGTTTTTT. This encodes CAISERGEKLFF.